Listed below are T cell receptor beta chains from one sample, sequenced in a study of PD-1 blockade in classical Hodgkin lymphoma. Profiling relied on immunoSEQ multiplex PCR, and the TCRdb table lists in-frame clones only, not all of them. The sample consists of some 150,000 clones, 78% of them appearing once. Sequenced here: peripheral blood mononuclear cells (PBMCs), sampled before the second cycle of nivolumab. The receptor source for this set is a human donor with classical Hodgkin lymphoma. The CDR3 runs from the conserved cysteine through the conserved F or W. The order of the fields is V gene, D gene, CDR3 length, J gene, clone size, CDR3 DNA, CDR3 protein. D genes are given only for firm matches. Only part of the rows carry a size: once, few, many, or a class if the clone is expanded.

>TRBV5-5|TRBD2|16|TRBJ2-3|NA
TGTGCCAGCAGCTTGGCGGCTAGCGGGCTCACAGATACGCAGTATTTT
CASSLAASGLTDTQYF
>TRBV6-1|TRBD2|14|TRBJ2-2|NA
TGTGCCAGCAAGGGACTAACGAACACCGGGGAGCTGTTTTTT
CASKGLTNTGELFF
>TRBV6-6|NA|14|TRBJ1-5|NA
TGTGCCAGCGCGACACGGGTCTTCAATCAGCCCCAGCATTTT
CASATRVFNQPQHF
>TRBV5-6|NA|14|TRBJ2-7|NA
TGTGCCAGCAGCTTGGGGGGACTGATCTACGAGCAGTACTTC
CASSLGGLIYEQYF
>TRBV5-1|NA|16|TRBJ2-1|NA
TGCGCCAGCAGAGTCCCCCCAGGCAGCTCCTACAATGAGCAGTTCTTC
CASRVPPGSSYNEQFF
>TRBV6-1|NA|11|TRBJ1-1|once
TGTGCCAGCAGTGAAGGGATTGAAGCTTTCTTT
CASSEGIEAFF
>TRBV6-5|TRBD1|13|TRBJ1-4|NA
TGTGCCAGCAGTGGGGACAGGGATGAAAAACTGTTTTTT
CASSGDRDEKLFF
>TRBV19|NA|13|TRBJ1-5|NA
TGTGCCAGTAGTATAGTCGAATACCAGCCCCAGCATTTT
CASSIVEYQPQHF
>TRBV7-9|NA|17|TRBJ1-5|NA
TGTGCCAGCAGCCAAGAGTTGCAGGGTACGCGCAATCAGCCCCAGCATTTT
CASSQELQGTRNQPQHF
>TRBV21-1|NA|16|TRBJ1-2|NA
TGTGCCAGCAGCCCCCGATCGACAAGGCCGAACTATGGCTACACCTTC
CASSPRSTRPNYGYTF
>TRBV7-9|NA|14|TRBJ1-5|NA
TGTGCCAGCAGCCATTTAGGGTCCACCCAGCCCCAGCATTTT
CASSHLGSTQPQHF
>TRBV4-2|NA|14|TRBJ1-1|NA
TGTGCCAGCAGCTTATTGGGAGCTTACACTGAAGCTTTCTTT
CASSLLGAYTEAFF
>TRBV15|NA|17|TRBJ1-5|NA
TGTGCCACCAGCAGGGGAGATGGGGCAGGGAGCAATCAGCCCCAGCATTTT
CATSRGDGAGSNQPQHF
>TRBV19|NA|15|TRBJ2-1|NA
TGTGCCAGTAGTTTCAGGGGTGGGGTGTACAATGAGCAGTTCTTC
CASSFRGGVYNEQFF
>TRBV5-6|NA|14|TRBJ1-4|NA
TGTGCCAGCAGCTTGAGACAGATAAATGAAAAACTGTTTTTT
CASSLRQINEKLFF
>TRBV27|NA|13|TRBJ2-7|NA
TGTGCCAGCAGGATCGGAGAGTCGCTCGAGCAGTACTTC
CASRIGESLEQYF
>TRBV5-5|TRBD1|14|TRBJ1-1|NA
TGTGCCAGCAGCTCCCGGACAGGGAACACTGAAGCTTTCTTT
CASSSRTGNTEAFF
>TRBV11-3|TRBD2|16|TRBJ2-3|NA
TGTGCCAGCAGCTCGGGACTAGCGGGGGGCCCAGATACGCAGTATTTT
CASSSGLAGGPDTQYF
>TRBV7-9|TRBD1|15|TRBJ1-6|NA
TGTGCCAGCAGCTTAGCCCGACAGGGGGGATCACCCCTCCACTTT
CASSLARQGGSPLHF
>TRBV18|TRBD1|17|TRBJ2-7|NA
TGTGCCAGCTCACCAGTCCTCGGGACAGGGGGCAGGGACGAGCAGTACTTC
CASSPVLGTGGRDEQYF
>TRBV6-6|TRBD1|15|TRBJ1-1|once
TGTGCCAGCAGTTACGTCGGGACAGAGAACACTGAAGCTTTCTTT
CASSYVGTENTEAFF
>TRBV10-3|NA|17|TRBJ1-6|NA
TGTGCCATCAGCCAGTTCCAGGGCCAGCCCCATAATTCACCCCTCCACTTT
CAISQFQGQPHNSPLHF
>TRBV7-3|NA|16|TRBJ2-1|NA
TGTGCCAGCAGCTCGACTCCGGGACGCTGGCCGGGGGAGCAGTTCTTC
CASSSTPGRWPGEQFF
>TRBV2|NA|14|TRBJ1-3|NA
TGTGCCAGCCAGACAGATAACTCTGGAAACACCATATATTTT
CASQTDNSGNTIYF
>TRBV9|NA|14|TRBJ2-3|NA
TGTGCCAGCAGCGTAAGGGGGTACACAGATACGCAGTATTTT
CASSVRGYTDTQYF
>TRBV13|NA|13|TRBJ1-1|NA
TGTGCCAGCAGCTTAGCAGGGGACACTGAAGCTTTCTTT
CASSLAGDTEAFF
>TRBV10-3|NA|15|TRBJ2-5|NA
TGTGCCATCAGCGCTTTCTGGGGGAATCAAGAGACCCAGTACTTC
CAISAFWGNQETQYF
>TRBV7-9|NA|15|TRBJ1-6|few
TGTGCCAGCAGCTTCGGGGGCGCGTATAATTCACCCCTCCACTTT
CASSFGGAYNSPLHF
>TRBV27|NA|13|TRBJ1-5|NA
TGTGCCAGCAGTGGACGGAGCAATCAGCCCCAGCATTTT
CASSGRSNQPQHF
>TRBV4-2|TRBD1|15|TRBJ1-4|few
TGTGCCAGCAGCCGCCCCAGGGGGACTAATGAAAAACTGTTTTTT
CASSRPRGTNEKLFF
>TRBV14|NA|14|TRBJ2-5|medium-sized
TGTGCCAGCAGCCAAGGGGGACCCCAAGAGACCCAGTACTTC
CASSQGGPQETQYF
>TRBV5-4|TRBD1|13|TRBJ1-1|once
TGTGCCAGCAGCCTACAGGGGGCGCGTGAAGCTTTCTTT
CASSLQGAREAFF
>TRBV15|NA|16|TRBJ1-3|NA
TGTGCCACCAGCAGAGATCCCAGCCTCTCTGGAAACACCATATATTTT
CATSRDPSLSGNTIYF
>TRBV2|TRBD2|17|TRBJ2-2|NA
TGTGCCAGCAGTGTACTGGCACTAGCGGGGGTCACCGGGGAGCTGTTTTTT
CASSVLALAGVTGELFF
>TRBV10-3|NA|10|TRBJ2-5|few
TGTGCCATCAGTGGAACGGCCCAGTACTTC
CAISGTAQYF
>TRBV15|NA|14|TRBJ1-5|few
TGTGCCACCAGCAGAGATGGGGGACTCCAGCCCCAGCATTTT
CATSRDGGLQPQHF
>TRBV27|NA|13|TRBJ2-5|NA
TGTGCCAGCAGTTCCTTCCGGGAAGAGACCCAGTACTTC
CASSSFREETQYF
>TRBV6-6|NA|13|TRBJ1-1|NA
TGTGCCAGCAACCTACAGGGATACACTGAAGCTTTCTTT
CASNLQGYTEAFF
>TRBV28|NA|17|TRBJ2-7|NA
TGTGCCAGCATATCGTTCAGGGACTTATCACGCTCCTACGAGCAGTACTTC
CASISFRDLSRSYEQYF
>TRBV19|NA|17|TRBJ2-7|few
TGTGCCAGTAGTATAGACTACAGACGACAGACGTCCTACGAGCAGTACTTC
CASSIDYRRQTSYEQYF
>TRBV29-1|TRBD1|13|TRBJ1-2|NA
TGCAGCGTTGCGACAGGGTTTCGTTTTGGCTACACCTTC
CSVATGFRFGYTF
>TRBV7-6|NA|15|TRBJ1-4|NA
TGTGCCAGCAGCTTAAGAGGGAATGCCAATGAAAAACTGTTTTTT
CASSLRGNANEKLFF
>TRBV7-6|TRBD2|17|TRBJ2-1|NA
TGTGCCAGCAGCTTATCAGCCCCGGGGGGTTCCTACAATGAGCAGTTCTTC
CASSLSAPGGSYNEQFF
>TRBV6-5|NA|12|TRBJ2-5|NA
TGTGCCAGCAGCGCCCCCCAAGAGACCCAGTACTTC
CASSAPQETQYF
>TRBV6-5|TRBD1|15|TRBJ2-3|NA
TGTGCCAGCAGAAGACAGGGGGCTAACACAGATACGCAGTATTTT
CASRRQGANTDTQYF
>TRBV7-7|NA|13|TRBJ2-7|few
TGTGCCAGCAGCTTAGCCCAGACTTCCGCACCCATCTTC
CASSLAQTSAPIF
>TRBV11-2|TRBD1|17|TRBJ2-4|NA
TGTGCCAGCAGCTCCTGGGACAGGGGACTAGCCAAAAACATTCAGTACTTC
CASSSWDRGLAKNIQYF
>TRBV6-5|NA|15|TRBJ2-1|NA
TGTGCCAGCAGTTATGCTAGGTTACGGGTCAATGAGCAGTTCTTC
CASSYARLRVNEQFF
>TRBV28|TRBD2|12|TRBJ2-5|NA
TGTGCCAGCAGGACTAGCGGGATTACCCAGTACTTC
CASRTSGITQYF
>TRBV28|NA|13|TRBJ1-2|NA
TGTGCCAGCAAAGGGTCAGTGAACTATGGCTACACCTTC
CASKGSVNYGYTF
>TRBV5-5|NA|15|TRBJ1-4|NA
TGTGCCAGCAGCCTAGCCACCTCAACTAATGAAAAACTGTTTTTT
CASSLATSTNEKLFF